These 31 T cell receptor beta chains originate from one sample sequenced in a study of human T cells and chemical hapten exposure. The sample's time point: patch test 3, about 24 weeks after DPC sensitization. This sample's treatment: therapeutic diphenylcyclopropenone sensitization with weekly scalp DPC. MiXCR, applied by TCRdb to the RACE reads, yields one record per CDR3 protein. The sample contains tens of thousands of distinct CDR3 sequences, 10% to 15% of which appear only once. Sample: whole blood, taken in connection with sensitization to the hapten diphenylcyclopropenone (DPC). The origin of the receptors is a woman aged 50 to 60 with alopecia areata. Some clones in this sample may be carry-over from other donors' samples.

The chain has TRBV21-1 and TRBJ2-7; no DNA check was done on the table's D call, TRBD1. TRBV21-1 is marked as a pseudogene. This CDR3 has 15 residues. The CDR3 nucleotides read TGTGCCAGCAGCAAAACCCCCCTCGGAACCTACGAGCAGTACTTC. Residues: CASSKTPLGTYEQYF.

This clonotype was counted ten times or more. The rearrangement links TRBV5-1 to TRBJ2-5; D gene ambiguous. The V gene lost 0 bases and the J gene lost 2 bases, with 8 bases spanning the gap. CDR3 length equals 14 residues. Germline values: CDR1 SGHRS, CDR2 YFSETQ. The CDR3 DNA reads TGCGCCAGCAGCTTGGTGGCCGTACAAGAGACCCAGTACTTC. This encodes CASSLVAVQETQYF.

The V and J genes are TRBV10-3 and TRBJ2-5, with D possibly TRBD2 on 5 matching bases. Trimming left V 7 bases short and J 3 bases short, with 12 bases between. Germline V CDR1 and CDR2: ENHRY, SYGVKD. The CDR3 is 13 residues long. The CDR3 DNA reads TGTGCCATCAAGGACTCTTTGGAAGAGACCCAGTACTTC. The encoded protein is CAIKDSLEETQYF.

This clonotype was seen more than once but under ten times. This chain uses TRBV16 with TRBJ2-2; D could derive from TRBD1 or TRBD2 (5 bases each). CDR3 size: 15 residues. The germline V and J ends were trimmed by 4 bases and 7 bases, with 16 bases remaining between them. Germline V CDR1 and CDR2: KGHSY, FQNENV. The CDR3 here is CASSLIGTQGGELFF. CDR3 bases: TGTGCCAGCAGCCTAATCGGGACGCAGGGCGGGGAGCTGTTTTTT.

The chain links TRBV20-1 to TRBJ1-1; no clear D. Trimming cost V 1 base and J 7 bases, with 7 bases left between them. The CDR3 consists of 11 residues. Germline CDR1 is DFQATT and CDR2 is SNEGSKA (reference sequence). CDR3 in amino acids: CSARAQFEAFF. CDR3 DNA: TGCAGTGCTAGAGCCCAGTTTGAAGCTTTCTTT.

There are a few counts of this clonotype. The rearrangement joins TRBV19 to TRBJ1-1, with 7 bases that match TRBD1. Per germline, CDR1 LNHDA and CDR2 SQIVND (reference sequence). Trimming at V came to 6 bases and at J to 1 base, leaving 8 bases not matched to a gene. The CDR3 contains 15 residues. CDR3 sequence: CASRAGTVPNTEAFF. The CDR3 region has the DNA TGTGCCAGTAGGGCGGGGACAGTTCCGAACACTGAAGCTTTCTTT.

The genes are TRBV11-2 and TRBJ2-3; 7 nucleotides match TRBD2. The germline V gene has CDR1 SGHAT and CDR2 FQNNGV. The length of the CDR3 is 13 residues. J lost 9 bases, V lost 4 bases, and 7 bases had no gene match. CDR3 amino acids: CASSSTGLGTQYF. The CDR3 DNA is TGTGCCAGCAGCTCAACCGGACTAGGAACGCAGTATTTT.

This clonotype was seen many times. The chain uses TRBV21-1 and TRBJ2-7; the table gives TRBD1 as D, unverified against the DNA. TRBV21-1 is designated a pseudogene. CDR3 size: 14 residues. CDR3 sequence (DNA): TGTGCCAGCAGCTTCCGACAGGGGGCTGACGAGCAGTACTTC. Its protein product is CASSFRQGADEQYF.

In this sample, this clonotype turned up a few times. This chain connects TRBV7-6 to TRBJ1-1; D gene ambiguous. The germline V gene encodes CDR1 SGHVS and CDR2 FNYEAQ. V lost 3 bases and J 0 bases, leaving 5 bases between the germline ends. This CDR3 has 13 amino acids. DNA of the CDR3: TGTGCCAGCAGCTTGCTCATGAACACTGAAGCTTTCTTT. This gives the protein CASSLLMNTEAFF.

This clonotype was counted a few times. The chain links TRBV4-1 to TRBJ2-3; perhaps TRBD2 as D (5 bases). The CDR3 extends over 15 amino acids. The germline V gene has CDR1 MGHRA and CDR2 YSYEKL. Trimming pared 3 bases from V and 3 bases from J, leaving 13 bases between. The CDR3 DNA is TGCGCCAGCAGCCAGGAAGGACTGGAGACAGATACGCAGTATTTT. Encoded protein: CASSQEGLETDTQYF.

At least ten counts were recorded for this clonotype. The rearrangement joins TRBV29-1 to TRBJ1-2; the match to TRBD1 covers 8 bases. The V segment lost 5 bases and the J segment 0 bases; nucleotides outside the gene matches: 2. The CDR3 spans 13 residues. CDR1 SQVTM and CDR2 ANQGSEA come from the germline V gene. Written as DNA, the CDR3 is TGCAGCGTTAGGACAGGGCCTAACTATGGCTACACCTTC. This sequence encodes CSVRTGPNYGYTF.

In this sample, this clonotype turned up a few times. The chain has TRBV5-1 and TRBJ2-5, with 7 bases that match TRBD1. V lost 5 bases and J lost 3; bases outside the gene matches: 10. Germline lookup yields CDR1 SGHRS and CDR2 YFSETQ. The CDR3 covers 15 residues. CDR3 in amino acids: CASSSTGTAEETQYF. The CDR3 region has the DNA TGCGCCAGCAGTTCTACCGGGACAGCAGAAGAGACCCAGTACTTC.

This clonotype was detected a few times. The chain joins TRBV28 to TRBJ2-7; no clear D. Trimming shortened V by 4 bases and J by 4 bases, and 5 bases separated the two germline ends. Germline V CDR1 and CDR2: MDHEN, SYDVKM. The CDR3 extends over 11 amino acids. The CDR3 sequence is CASSYGYEQYF. The CDR3 nucleotides are TGTGCCAGCAGTTACGGTTACGAGCAGTACTTC.

There are many counts of this clonotype. The chain recombines TRBV14 with TRBJ1-6; 8 positions agree with TRBD1. V shed 1 base and J 9 bases; nucleotides not matched to a gene: 2. CDR1 and CDR2 (germline): SGHDN, FVKESK. CDR3 size: 14 residues. The CDR3 DNA sequence: TGTGCCAGCAGCCAAGCAGGGGGCCGTTCACCCCTCCACTTT. This sequence encodes CASSQAGGRSPLHF.

This clonotype came up a few times. The chain has TRBV5-6 and TRBJ2-2; 8 bases match TRBD2. V dropped 2 bases and J dropped 6; count of bases not matched to a gene: 9. The length of the CDR3 is 16 residues. Germline V lookup: CDR1 SGHDT, CDR2 YYEEEE. The CDR3: CASSFRREGRAGELFF. In DNA form, the CDR3 reads TGTGCCAGCAGCTTCAGACGGGAGGGCCGGGCCGGGGAGCTGTTTTTT.

V gene TRBV6-6 combines with J gene TRBJ1-1; TRBD1 agrees at 10 bases. Germline loops: CDR1 MNHNY, CDR2 SVGAGI (reference sequence). Trimming removed 6 bases from V and 6 bases from J; junction bases left unmatched: 4. The CDR3 is 13 residues long. Written as DNA, the CDR3 is TGTGCCAGCAGCCCTGACAGGGGGCCTGAAGCTTTCTTT. It yields the protein CASSPDRGPEAFF.

V is TRBV5-1 and J is TRBJ2-7; no clear D gene. The V gene's germline CDR1 is SGHRS and CDR2 YFSETQ. The V gene lost 2 bases and the J gene lost 3 bases, with 12 bases spanning the gap. The CDR3 has 14 amino acids. The CDR3 sequence: CASSLVPGSYEQYF. CDR3 DNA sequence: TGCGCCAGCAGCTTAGTACCGGGTAGCTACGAGCAGTACTTC.

Only a few counts were recorded for this clonotype. J is TRBJ2-5 and V is TRBV19; 11 bases fit TRBD2. Germline loops: CDR1 LNHDA, CDR2 SQIVND (reference sequence). This CDR3 spans 19 amino acids. Losses at the gene ends were 4 bases for V and 3 bases for J; bases not matched to a gene: 16. CDR3 sequence reads: CASSTAGTSGVGIKETQYF. The CDR3 coding sequence is TGTGCCAGTAGTACCGCCGGGACTAGCGGCGTCGGTATAAAAGAGACCCAGTACTTC.

The rearrangement links TRBV10-3 to TRBJ2-3, with D possibly being TRBD2 (5 bases). Germline-derived CDR1 and CDR2 are ENHRY and SYGVKD. The CDR3 is 14 amino acids. With 8 bases removed from V and 2 bases from J, the gap between germline ends came to 14 bases. The CDR3 protein is CAIVGDSTTDTQYF. For the CDR3, the DNA is TGTGCCATCGTCGGGGATTCCACCACAGATACGCAGTATTTT.

This clonotype was seen a handful of times. The rearrangement uses TRBV28 and TRBJ1-1, with 7 bases lining up with TRBD1. The CDR3 has 14 amino acids. J lost 7 bases, V lost 4 bases, and 9 bases had no gene match. From germline, CDR1 is MDHEN and CDR2 SYDVKM. The CDR3 DNA reads TGTGCCAGCAGTTCCGACACGGGGACAGTTGAAGCTTTCTTT. Translation gives CASSSDTGTVEAFF.

V and J are TRBV10-2 and TRBJ1-4; D may be TRBD1 (6 bases). V lost 8 bases and J 2 bases, leaving 12 bases between the germline ends. CDR3 size: 14 residues. Germline loops: CDR1 WSHSY, CDR2 SAAADI. CDR3 bases: TGCGCCAGCTACCCGGGGGCCACTAATGAAAAACTGTTTTTT. This sequence encodes CASYPGATNEKLFF.

V is TRBV5-1 and J is TRBJ1-1, with D maybe TRBD1 (5 bases). V was shortened by 4 bases and J by 5 bases, with 18 bases between the two germline ends. Germline CDR1 reads SGHRS; CDR2 reads YFSETQ. This CDR3 has 15 amino acids. The CDR3 DNA reads TGCGCCAGCAGCCCGGGCAGGGCCGGGGGGACTGAAGCTTTCTTT. Amino acids: CASSPGRAGGTEAFF.

This clonotype was seen repeatedly, ten times or more. The chain joins TRBV7-6 to TRBJ2-1; 9 positions match TRBD1. The CDR3 spans 15 residues. Trimming at V came to 6 bases and at J to 4 bases, leaving 7 bases not matched to a gene. Looked up from germline, CDR1 is SGHVS and CDR2 is FNYEAQ. DNA for the CDR3: TGTGCCAGCAGGACCCGGGACAGGGATTACAATGAGCAGTTCTTC. Its protein product is CASRTRDRDYNEQFF.

This clonotype was seen only a few times. The CDR3 bases are TGCAGCGCATCCCAACCGGGACTAGCGGCGTCTGAGCAGTTCTTC. Protein: CSASQPGLAASEQFF. The gene calls are TRBV29-1 and TRBJ2-1; the match to TRBD2 covers 11 bases. Trimming cost V 7 bases and J 9 bases; bases outside gene matches: 14. This CDR3 has 15 residues. The V gene's germline CDR1 is SQVTM and CDR2 ANQGSEA.

The chain is built from TRBV12-3 or TRBV12-4 and TRBJ1-5, with D tentatively TRBD1 (5 bases). V gave up 3 bases and J gave up 2 bases, with 11 bases separating them. There are 15 residues in the CDR3. CDR3: CASSFGQGGNQPQHF. The CDR3 bases are TGTGCCAGCAGTTTTGGGCAGGGAGGCAATCAGCCCCAGCATTTT.

This clonotype was found a few times. The rearrangement uses TRBV10-1 and TRBJ2-5; D perhaps matches TRBD2 (6 bases). This CDR3 comprises 13 residues. Germline V gene data show CDR1 as WNHNN and CDR2 as SYGVQD (reference sequence). Deletions cut 6 bases from V and 2 bases from J, with 10 bases between. The CDR3 DNA sequence: TGCGCCAGCAGCGAAGCGGGTCAAGAGACCCAGTACTTC. The encoded protein is CASSEAGQETQYF.

V is TRBV24-1 and J is TRBJ2-2; D possibly matches TRBD1 or TRBD2 (5 bases each). V gave up 5 bases and J gave up 3 bases, with 6 bases separating them. Germline CDR1 and CDR2: KGHDR and SFDVKD. The CDR3 consists of 13 residues. The CDR3 reads CATSGGDTGELFF. CDR3 DNA sequence: TGTGCCACCAGTGGAGGGGACACCGGGGAGCTGTTTTTT.

This sequence joins TRBV10-3 and TRBJ2-5; TRBD1 aligns across 7 bases. The germline CDR1 and CDR2 sequences are ENHRY and SYGVKD. CDR3 length: 12 residues. The V gene end was trimmed by 11 bases and the J gene end by 3 bases; junction bases not matched to a gene: 6. CDR3 loop: CASRGQEETQYF. As DNA, the CDR3 is TGTGCCTCCCGAGGACAGGAAGAGACCCAGTACTTC.

The CDR3 spells CASKDRGSYNSPLHF. The CDR3 DNA reads TGTGCCAGCAAGGACCGGGGCTCCTATAATTCACCCCTCCACTTT. J is TRBJ1-6 and V is TRBV6-2 or TRBV6-3, with D unclear. This CDR3 contains 15 residues. Germline V gene lookup returns CDR1 MNHEY and CDR2 SVGEGT. V was shortened by 7 bases and J by 0 bases, with 10 bases between the two germline ends.

This clonotype was found a few times. The genes are TRBV3-1 and TRBJ2-7; 8 nucleotides line up with TRBD2. Trimming at V came to 2 bases and at J to 6 bases, leaving 6 bases not matched to a gene. The CDR3 extends over 14 amino acids. Germline CDR1 reads LGHDT; CDR2 reads YNNKEL (reference sequence). The CDR3 DNA reads as TGTGCCAGCAGCCAAATAGCGGGACTCGGCGAGCAGTACTTC. This sequence encodes CASSQIAGLGEQYF.

CDR3 DNA sequence: TGTGCCAGCAGCAATGACAGGGACACTGAAGCTTTCTTT. Amino acids: CASSNDRDTEAFF. The chain has TRBV5-4 and TRBJ1-1; 7 nucleotides agree with TRBD1. Germline V CDR1 and CDR2: SGHNT, YYREEE (reference sequence). Germline trimming cut 4 bases from V and 3 bases from J; bases unmatched to any gene: 3. This CDR3 comprises 13 residues.